These 11 T cell receptor beta chains were all obtained from the same sample, sequenced in a study of shared clonotypes between healthy human individuals. Libraries were prepared by immunoSEQ multiplex PCR; TCRdb keeps only in-frame clonotypes and omits some of them. The data hold 750,000 to 1,000,000 clones, with 85% to 95% observed a single time. CD45RO-negative, CCR7-positively selected cells formed the naive CD8 fraction, excluding terminally differentiated effector memory CD45RA+ cells. Material: naive CD8+ T cells sorted from blood. These receptors came from a man aged 30-40 years in good health.

The chain's CDR3 is CASSSPWSGSGNTIYF. The CDR3 DNA reads as TGTGCCAGCAGCTCGCCGTGGTCTGGCTCTGGAAACACCATATATTTT. The rearrangement links TRBV7-2 to TRBJ1-3; no firm D call. The CDR3 length is 16 residues. V was shortened by 4 bases and J by 0 bases, with 13 bases between the two germline ends. From germline, CDR1 is SGHTA and CDR2 FQGNSA. Complete variable domain (other parts from reference TRBV7-2 and TRBJ1-3): GAGVSQSPSNKVTEKGKDVELRCDPISGHTALYWYRQSLGQGLEFLIYFQGNSAPDKSGLPSDRFSAERTGGSVSTLTIQRTQQEDSAVYLCASSSPWSGSGNTIYFGEGSWLTVV.

The gene calls are TRBV7-3 and TRBJ2-2; 8 bases are shared with TRBD2. Germline V lookup: CDR1 SGHTA, CDR2 FQGTGA. This CDR3 has 16 amino acids. Germline trimming cut 5 bases from V and 1 base from J; bases unmatched to any gene: 6. CDR3 amino acids: CASSPTSGKNTGELFF. The DNA of the CDR3 is TGTGCCAGCAGCCCAACTAGCGGAAAGAACACCGGGGAGCTGTTTTTT.

This clone was seen a single time. The chain links TRBV11-2 to TRBJ2-3; TRBD2 matches at 9 bases. Germline-derived CDR1 and CDR2 are SGHAT and FQNNGV. This CDR3 is 15 amino acids long. V lost 5 bases, J lost 4 bases, and 7 bases stayed unmatched. CDR3 sequence reads: CASSLGTSRADTQYF. CDR3 in DNA: TGTGCCAGCAGCCTAGGGACTAGCAGAGCAGATACGCAGTATTTT. The variable domain in full, with the rest retrieved from reference TRBV11-2 and TRBJ2-3, is EAGVAQSPRYKIIEKRQSVAFWCNPISGHATLYWYQQILGQGPKLLIQFQNNGVVDDSQLPKDRFSAERLKGVDSTLKIQPAKLEDSAVYLCASSLGTSRADTQYFGPGTRLTVL.

The rearrangement links TRBV5-4 to TRBJ2-5; D gene uncertain. Deletions cut 0 bases from V and 1 base from J, with 7 bases between. Germline V gene sequence: CDR1 SGHNT, CDR2 YYREEE (reference sequence). The CDR3 has 14 amino acids. CDR3 bases: TGTGCCAGCAGCTTGGCCTGGGGCCAAGAGACCCAGTACTTC. Its protein product is CASSLAWGQETQYF.

This sequence joins TRBV13 and TRBJ2-7; 8 bases agree with TRBD2. The CDR3 spans 14 residues. CDR1 is PRHDT and CDR2 is FYEKMQ in the germline V gene (reference sequence). V was pared by 4 bases and J by 5 bases, with 7 bases of the junction left unmatched. The DNA for the CDR3 is TGTGCCAGCAGCTCAGGAAGCGGGAGCCACGAGCAGTACTTC. It yields the protein CASSSGSGSHEQYF. The full variable domain, with the rest looked up from reference TRBV13 and TRBJ2-7, is AAGVIQSPRHLIKEKRETATLKCYPIPRHDTVYWYQQGPGQDPQFLISFYEKMQSDKGSIPDRFSAQQFSDYHSELNMSSLELGDSALYFCASSSGSGSHEQYFGPGTRLTVT.

The chain recombines TRBV2 with TRBJ2-7, with 10 bases identical to TRBD2. This CDR3 has 14 residues. Germline CDR1 and CDR2: SNHLY and FYNNEI. The V gene end was trimmed by 7 bases and the J gene end by 3 bases; junction bases not matched to a gene: 6. This CDR3 is CASTRAGGDYEQYF. The DNA for the CDR3 is TGTGCCAGCACCCGAGCGGGAGGGGACTACGAGCAGTACTTC.

V is TRBV7-9 and J is TRBJ1-1; TRBD1 agrees at 7 bases. Germline trimming cut 5 bases from V and 0 bases from J; bases unmatched to any gene: 12. Germline V gene lookup returns CDR1 SEHNR and CDR2 FQNEAQ (reference sequence). This CDR3 has 17 residues. The CDR3 sequence is CASSPVMEGAMNTEAFF. The CDR3 DNA is TGTGCCAGCAGCCCAGTAATGGAGGGGGCGATGAACACTGAAGCTTTCTTT.

The chain couples TRBV27 to TRBJ2-3, with D perhaps matching TRBD2 (5 bases). The V end lost 4 bases, the J end lost 4 bases, and 9 bases lay between the germline ends. Per the germline V gene, CDR1 is MNHEY and CDR2 is SMNVEV (reference sequence). This CDR3 comprises 13 residues. The CDR3 sequence: CASSSGSADTQYF. Written as DNA, the CDR3 is TGTGCCAGCAGTTCTGGGAGTGCAGATACGCAGTATTTT.

V is TRBV27 and J is TRBJ1-1; D is perhaps TRBD1 (6 bases). The CDR3 sequence is 13 residues long. V was pared by 6 bases and J by 4 bases, with 12 bases between. CDR1 and CDR2 (germline): MNHEY, SMNVEV (reference sequence). The CDR3 here is CASSPRGGTEAFF. In DNA, the CDR3 is TGTGCCAGCAGCCCCAGAGGGGGCACTGAAGCTTTCTTT.

The CDR3 here is CASSMGTGYEQYF. The DNA of the CDR3 is TGTGCCAGCAGTATGGGGACAGGGTACGAGCAGTACTTC. The chain joins TRBV27 to TRBJ2-7; 9 bases match TRBD1. Trimming cost V 5 bases and J 4 bases; bases outside gene matches: 3. Germline V lookup: CDR1 MNHEY, CDR2 SMNVEV (reference sequence). The CDR3 extends over 13 amino acids.

The chain links TRBV6-6 to TRBJ1-3; D unresolved. Germline CDR1 reads MNHNY; CDR2 reads SVGAGI (reference sequence). The CDR3 runs to 13 residues. V lost 7 bases and J 4 bases, leaving 11 bases between the germline ends. This CDR3 is CASIENRGNTIYF. Here the CDR3 DNA reads TGTGCCAGCATCGAAAATAGGGGAAACACCATATATTTT.